This T cell receptor beta chain was sequenced in a study of glioma-infiltrating T cells after dendritic cell vaccination. Before vaccination, two weeks after the third vaccination, and at progression, PBMC were collected. Germline V gene sequence: CDR1 SGHAT, CDR2 FQNNGV. V was cut by 5 bases and J by 4 bases, with 14 bases left in between. CDR3 size: 15 residues. Produced via immunoSEQ multiplex PCR; TCRdb's table is partial and in-frame only. The sample carries 71,000 or so clones, about four fifths recorded once. Sequenced material: blood, taken before dendritic cell vaccination. The V and J genes are TRBV11-2 and TRBJ2-2; perhaps TRBD1 as D (6 bases). This clonotype originated in a human donor with glioblastoma. The DNA of the CDR3 is TGTGCCAGCAGCCCCAACACAGGGACCACCGGGGAGCTGTTTTTT. It specifies CASSPNTGTTGELFF.